Following are 23 T cell receptor beta chains from one sample sequenced in a study of blood T cell repertoires in COVID-19. TCRdb's copy holds only in-frame clones and misses some; the assay was immunoSEQ multiplex PCR. The sample yields 85,000 to 120,000 clones, approximately 92% seen once. Input material: peripheral blood. The receptors here all came from a woman between 50 and 59 years old with COVID-19, enrolled during active disease.

This chain links TRBV10-3 with TRBJ1-2, with D perhaps TRBD1 (5 bases). The V and J ends lost 0 bases and 5 bases respectively, with 10 bases between them. CDR3 length: 14 amino acids. Germline loops: CDR1 ENHRY, CDR2 SYGVKD. The CDR3 sequence is CAISESVRAYGYTF. The CDR3 bases are TGTGCCATCAGTGAGTCGGTCAGGGCGTATGGCTACACCTTC.

V usage is TRBV21-1 and J usage is TRBJ2-5; the table names TRBD1, a call not compared with the DNA. TRBV21-1 is termed a pseudogene. CDR3 size: 13 residues. CDR3 coding DNA: TGTGCCAGAGAGTCAGGACACGAAGAGACCCAGTACTTC. Protein: CARESGHEETQYF.

The rearrangement uses TRBV19 and TRBJ1-6, with 8 bases matching TRBD1. Germline CDR1 reads LNHDA; CDR2 reads SQIVND (reference sequence). The V segment lost 6 bases and the J segment 8 bases; nucleotides outside the gene matches: 9. This CDR3 contains 15 residues. CDR3: CASSPQETGDSPLHF. CDR3 in DNA: TGTGCCAGTAGCCCGCAGGAGACAGGGGATTCACCCCTCCACTTT.

This chain joins TRBV4-3 and TRBJ2-4, with TRBD1 identical over 7 bases. This CDR3 spans 16 amino acids. V trimming: 0 bases; J trimming: 4 bases; junction bases outside the gene matches: 6. Germline V CDR1 and CDR2: LGHNA, YSLEER. CDR3 in DNA: TGCGCCAGCAGCCAAGACATTACGACAGGGAAAAACATTCAGTACTTC. Translated, it gives CASSQDITTGKNIQYF.

This clone has only one observation. The rearrangement joins TRBV4-3 to TRBJ2-2; D is unclear. The germline V gene encodes CDR1 LGHNA and CDR2 YSLEER. The CDR3 sequence is 13 residues long. V was cut by 4 bases and J by 7 bases, with 10 bases left in between. CDR3 protein: CASSLLGFGELFF. The CDR3 DNA is TGCGCCAGCAGCCTCCTCGGTTTCGGGGAGCTGTTTTTT.

This clone has a single count. The chain links TRBV28 to TRBJ1-5; no clear D. Germline CDR1 and CDR2: MDHEN and SYDVKM. Trimming took off 6 bases at V and 5 bases at J, with 5 bases between the two ends. This CDR3 region has 11 residues. The CDR3 loop reads CASRADQPQHF. In DNA, the CDR3 is TGTGCCAGCAGGGCGGATCAGCCCCAGCATTTT.

The CDR3 protein is CASSALARGNSYNEQFF. The CDR3 coding sequence is TGTGCCAGCAGCGCCCTGGCCCGGGGGAACTCCTACAATGAGCAGTTCTTC. The rearrangement uses TRBV6-4 and TRBJ2-1; D perhaps matches TRBD2 (6 bases). CDR1 is MRHNA and CDR2 is SNTAGT in the germline V gene. The CDR3 runs to 17 residues. Trimming stripped 6 bases from V and 0 bases from J, with 18 bases between.

The chain recombines TRBV18 with TRBJ1-6; possible D gene TRBD1, 5 bases. The CDR3 totals 18 residues. Germline-derived CDR1 and CDR2 are KGHSH and LQKENI. Trimming removed 6 bases from V and 6 bases from J, with 24 bases in between. The CDR3 sequence is CASSPGTPVASFNSPLHF. The CDR3 DNA follows: TGTGCCAGCTCCCCCGGGACTCCCGTCGCCAGTTTTAATTCACCCCTCCACTTT.

The chain is built from TRBV9 and TRBJ1-4, with D possibly matching TRBD1 (6 bases). Germline V lookup: CDR1 SGDLS, CDR2 YYNGEE. The CDR3 is 15 amino acids. Trimming shortened V by 3 bases and J by 1 base, and 10 bases separated the two germline ends. CDR3 DNA: TGTGCCAGCAGCGCTACAGGGTTAACTAATGAAAAACTGTTTTTT. Encoded protein: CASSATGLTNEKLFF.

The rearrangement joins TRBV5-4 to TRBJ2-4, with D hard to call. CDR3 length equals 12 residues. V dropped 4 bases and J dropped 7 bases, with 9 bases sitting between them. Looked up from germline, CDR1 is SGHNT and CDR2 is YYREEE (reference sequence). CDR3 residues: CASSRDGNIQYF. The CDR3 region has the DNA TGTGCCAGCAGCAGAGACGGGAACATTCAGTACTTC. The full variable domain, completed using reference TRBV5-4 and TRBJ2-4, is ETGVTQSPTHLIKTRGQQVTLRCSSQSGHNTVSWYQQALGQGPQFIFQYYREEENGRGNFPPRFSGLQFPNYSSELNVNALELDDSALYLCASSRDGNIQYFGAGTRLSVL.

This clone was seen a single time. The chain links TRBV28 to TRBJ2-3; D may be TRBD1 (6 bases). Looked up from germline, CDR1 is MDHEN and CDR2 is SYDVKM. The CDR3 is made up of 15 amino acids. The V end was cut by 5 bases, the J end by 2 bases, with 14 bases between. The CDR3 is CASSTPRTVTDTQYF. CDR3 nucleotides: TGTGCCAGCAGTACCCCTCGGACAGTCACAGATACGCAGTATTTT.

This clone appeared a few times. This chain connects TRBV30 to TRBJ1-6, with D maybe TRBD1 (6 bases). The CDR3 runs 14 residues. V was trimmed by 4 bases and J by 3 bases, leaving 10 bases between them. From germline, CDR1 is GTSNPN and CDR2 SVGIG (reference sequence). CDR3 DNA: TGTGCCTGGACAGGGGCAATCTATAATTCACCCCTCCACTTT. Translated, it gives CAWTGAIYNSPLHF.

The chain joins TRBV2 to TRBJ2-1, with D perhaps matching TRBD2 (7 bases). The CDR3 is 15 amino acids. Trimming cost V 1 base and J 8 bases, with 15 bases left between them. The V gene's germline CDR1 is SNHLY and CDR2 FYNNEI. The CDR3 sequence is CASSEGGGGGYEQFF. The CDR3 DNA follows: TGTGCCAGCAGTGAAGGTGGCGGGGGCGGCTATGAGCAGTTCTTC. The variable domain in full, completed from reference TRBV2 and TRBJ2-1, reads EPEVTQTPSHQVTQMGQEVILRCVPISNHLYFYWYRQILGQKVEFLVSFYNNEISEKSEIFDDQFSVERPDGSNFTLKIRSTKLEDSAMYFCASSEGGGGGYEQFFGPGTRLTVL.

The V call is TRBV6-6, the J call TRBJ1-4; 7 bases fit TRBD1. Germline CDR1 is MNHNY and CDR2 is SVGAGI (reference sequence). V lost 7 bases to trimming and J lost 4 bases; unmatched junction nucleotides: 9. The CDR3 spans 15 residues. This chain's CDR3 is CASTPWGDSNEKLFF. In DNA, the CDR3 is TGTGCCAGCACCCCTTGGGGGGACAGTAATGAAAAACTGTTTTTT.

This clone appeared once. The gene calls are TRBV28 and TRBJ1-4; D may be TRBD1 (6 bases). The CDR3 loop spans 16 amino acids. Looked up from germline, CDR1 is MDHEN and CDR2 is SYDVKM. The V gene lost 5 bases and the J gene lost 4 bases, with 17 bases spanning the gap. CDR3 sequence (DNA): TGTGCCAGCAGTACTCTTTGGGGGCAGGATAATGAAAAACTGTTTTTT. Translated, it gives CASSTLWGQDNEKLFF.

The chain recombines TRBV6-6 with TRBJ2-3; 9 bases fit TRBD2. The CDR3 runs to 16 residues. V shed 9 bases and J 0 bases; nucleotides not matched to a gene: 10. Per the germline V gene, CDR1 is MNHNY and CDR2 is SVGAGI (reference sequence). As DNA, the CDR3 is TGTGCCAGTTTAAACGGACTAGCGAAGAGCACAGATACGCAGTATTTT. Translation: CASLNGLAKSTDTQYF.

This chain joins TRBV27 and TRBJ2-6; TRBD2 matches 9 bases. V lost 2 bases and J lost 1; bases outside the gene matches: 9. Germline V gives CDR1 MNHEY, CDR2 SMNVEV (reference sequence). The CDR3 loop spans 19 amino acids. CDR3 region: CASSLKAGGPISGANVLTF. The CDR3 DNA reads as TGTGCCAGCAGTTTAAAAGCGGGGGGCCCTATTTCTGGGGCCAACGTCCTGACTTTC.

CDR3 protein: CASSVAPGSGNTIYF. The CDR3 region has the DNA TGTGCCAGCAGCGTAGCACCAGGGTCTGGAAACACCATATATTTT. The chain combines TRBV9 with TRBJ1-3, with a possible D match to TRBD1 (5 bases). Per the germline V gene, CDR1 is SGDLS and CDR2 is YYNGEE. The CDR3 spans 15 residues. Trimming removed 0 bases at V and 1 base at J, with 8 bases between.

The rearrangement links TRBV7-7 to TRBJ2-6; D is unresolved. V was pared by 4 bases and J by 0 bases, with 10 bases between. In germline, CDR1 is SSHAT, CDR2 FNYEAQ (reference sequence). The CDR3 length is 16 residues. CDR3 protein: CASSSPPHSGANVLTF. CDR3 DNA sequence: TGTGCCAGCAGCTCCCCCCCCCACTCTGGGGCCAACGTCCTGACTTTC.

The chain carries TRBV12-3 or TRBV12-4 and TRBJ1-5; tentatively, D is TRBD1 (5 bases). The CDR3 is 13 amino acids. V gave up 7 bases and J gave up 7 bases, with 14 bases separating them. CDR3 in amino acids: CASIDIPGQPQHF. The CDR3 nucleotides read TGTGCCAGCATTGACATTCCAGGGCAGCCCCAGCATTTT.

The V and J genes are TRBV19 and TRBJ1-6; D ambiguous. This CDR3 region has 14 residues. The germline gives CDR1 LNHDA, CDR2 SQIVND (reference sequence). The V and J ends lost 2 bases and 5 bases respectively, with 7 bases between them. Here the CDR3 reads CASSITRDNSPLHF. The CDR3 region has the DNA TGTGCCAGTAGTATAACGAGGGATAATTCACCCCTCCACTTT.

The chain has TRBV7-9 and TRBJ2-3, with D possibly TRBD1 on 5 matching bases. CDR3 length equals 14 residues. Trimming removed 2 bases from V and 2 bases from J, with 8 bases in between. The germline V gene encodes CDR1 SEHNR and CDR2 FQNEAQ (reference sequence). The CDR3 region has the DNA TGTGCCAGCAGCTTACTGGACATCACAGATACGCAGTATTTT. Protein: CASSLLDITDTQYF.

The V gene is TRBV21-1, the J gene TRBJ1-5; TRBD1, as called in the table, went unchecked against the DNA. TRBV21-1 is reported as a pseudogene. The CDR3 is made up of 15 amino acids. CDR3 residues: CASSKKQGHHQPQHF. CDR3 coding DNA: TGTGCCAGCAGCAAAAAACAGGGGCACCATCAGCCCCAGCATTTT.